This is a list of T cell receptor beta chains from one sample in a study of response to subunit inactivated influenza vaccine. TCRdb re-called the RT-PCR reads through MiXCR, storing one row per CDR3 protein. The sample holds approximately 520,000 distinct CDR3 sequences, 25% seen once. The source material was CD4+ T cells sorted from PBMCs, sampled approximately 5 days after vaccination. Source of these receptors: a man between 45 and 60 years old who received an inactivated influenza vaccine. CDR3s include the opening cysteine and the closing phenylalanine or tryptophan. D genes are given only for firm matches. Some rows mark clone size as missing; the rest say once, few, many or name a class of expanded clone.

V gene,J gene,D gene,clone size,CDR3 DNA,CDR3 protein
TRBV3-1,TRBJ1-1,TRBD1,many,TGTGCCAGCAGCCAAGGGCAGGGGGGGACTGAAGCTTTCTTT,CASSQGQGGTEAFF
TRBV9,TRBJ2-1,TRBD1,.,TGTGCCAGCAGCTTAGGGGGACAGGGGGCCTTTGAGCAGTTCTTC,CASSLGGQGAFEQFF
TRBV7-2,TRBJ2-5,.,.,TGTGCCAGCAGCTTTACGGGACTCTCCCAAGAGACCCAGTACTTC,CASSFTGLSQETQYF
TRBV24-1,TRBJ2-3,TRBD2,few,TGTGCCACCAGTGTCCGACTAGCGGGAGTAAGAAAGCGTACAGATACGCAGTATTTT,CATSVRLAGVRKRTDTQYF
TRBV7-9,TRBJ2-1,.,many,TGTGCCAGCAGCTTATTACTAGCCGACAATGAGCAGTTCTTC,CASSLLLADNEQFF
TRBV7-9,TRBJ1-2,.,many,TGTGCCAGCAGCTTTGGGAGCGGGGAATATGGCTACACCTTC,CASSFGSGEYGYTF
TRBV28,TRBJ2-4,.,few,TGTGCCAGCAGATCCGGGATCGTAAACATTCAGTACTTC,CASRSGIVNIQYF
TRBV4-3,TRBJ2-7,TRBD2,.,TGCGCCAGCAGCCAAGTAGCAGGCGGGAGGTTTTCCCACGAGCAGTACTTC,CASSQVAGGRFSHEQYF
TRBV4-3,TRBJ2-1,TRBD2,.,TGCGCCAGCAGCCAAGATTTGGCTAGCGGGGGGTACAATGAGCAGTTCTTC,CASSQDLASGGYNEQFF
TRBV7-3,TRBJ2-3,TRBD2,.,TGTGCCAGCAGTACTAGCGGGGGCCACACAGATACGCAGTATTTT,CASSTSGGHTDTQYF
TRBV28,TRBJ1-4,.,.,TGTGCCAGCAGTTTATTACAGGGTACGGGCGAAAAACTGTTTTTT,CASSLLQGTGEKLFF